These 28 T cell receptor beta chains were all obtained from the same sample, sequenced in a study of shared clonotypes between healthy human individuals. Libraries were prepared by immunoSEQ multiplex PCR; TCRdb keeps only in-frame clonotypes and omits some of them. The sample lists around 2.1 million clones, roughly 91% occurring once. Positive CCR7 selection of CD45RO-negative cells yielded the naive CD8 cells, and terminally differentiated effector memory CD45RA+ cells were excluded. Specimen: naive CD8+ T cells from PBMCs. The receptors were sampled from a man between 18 and 35 years old in good health. Some clones in this sample may be carry-over from other donors' samples.

The chain joins TRBV14 to TRBJ2-1, with D tentatively TRBD1 or TRBD2 (5 bases each). The CDR3 is made up of 14 amino acids. Trimming took 4 bases from V and 4 from J, leaving 11 bases between them. Germline loops: CDR1 SGHDN, CDR2 FVKESK. CDR3 amino acids: CASSLTRGYNEQFF. In DNA form, the CDR3 reads TGTGCCAGCAGCCTGACGAGGGGTTACAATGAGCAGTTCTTC.

This chain connects TRBV5-8 to TRBJ2-7; no firm D call. CDR1 and CDR2 (germline): SGHTS, YDEGEE. The CDR3 covers 14 residues. V lost 0 bases, J lost 6 bases, and 13 bases lay in between. In DNA, the CDR3 is TGTGCCAGCAGCTTGGCCGGGCGGACCCCCGAGCAGTACTTC. It specifies CASSLAGRTPEQYF. Combining the CDR3 with reference TRBV5-8 and TRBJ2-7 gives the whole variable domain EAGVTQSPTHLIKTRGQQATLRCSPISGHTSVYWYQQALGLGLQFLLWYDEGEERNRGNFPPRFSGRQFPNYSSELNVNALELEDSALYLCASSLAGRTPEQYFGPGTRLTVT.

This clone was observed a few times. This chain links TRBV9 with TRBJ1-1, with unresolved D. The length of the CDR3 is 14 residues. V lost 2 bases, J lost 8 bases, and 16 bases lay in between. The V gene's germline CDR1 is SGDLS and CDR2 YYNGEE. This CDR3 reads CASSVRAGSREAFF. CDR3 DNA sequence: TGTGCCAGCAGCGTGAGGGCGGGGTCCCGGGAAGCTTTCTTT.

The V and J genes are TRBV7-9 and TRBJ2-1; 9 bases are a match to TRBD2. The CDR3 has 17 amino acids. From germline, CDR1 is SEHNR and CDR2 FQNEAQ (reference sequence). Trimming removed 8 bases from V and 3 bases from J; junction bases left unmatched: 14. The CDR3 DNA is TGTGCCAGCCGCCCCCCGCCCCGACTAGCGGACTACAATGAGCAGTTCTTC. Translating it yields CASRPPPRLADYNEQFF.

This clone was recorded only once. The chain uses TRBV5-1 and TRBJ2-7; 8 bases match TRBD2. Germline CDR1 and CDR2: SGHRS and YFSETQ. Unmatched junction bases numbered 9, after V lost 2 bases and J lost 2 bases. The CDR3 is 16 amino acids. This CDR3 reads CASSFGRGNRAYEQYF. The CDR3 DNA reads as TGCGCCAGCAGCTTCGGGAGGGGAAATAGGGCCTACGAGCAGTACTTC.

The chain couples TRBV30 to TRBJ2-7, with 8 bases lining up with TRBD1. Germline V lookup: CDR1 GTSNPN, CDR2 SVGIG (reference sequence). With 5 bases clipped from V and 3 bases from J, the junction kept 9 bases outside the gene matches. CDR3 length: 14 residues. CDR3 region: CAWGPGQAGYEQYF. For the CDR3, the DNA is TGTGCCTGGGGGCCGGGACAGGCGGGCTACGAGCAGTACTTC.

Concerning this clone: The same CDR3 can be traced to other DNA sequences in this sample. The CDR3: CASSEGLAGYNEQFF. The CDR3 coding sequence is TGTGCCAGCAGTGAGGGACTAGCGGGGTACAATGAGCAGTTCTTC. The chain uses TRBV28 and TRBJ2-1; 13 bases map to TRBD2. Germline lookup yields CDR1 MDHEN and CDR2 SYDVKM. Germline trimming cut 5 bases from V and 4 bases from J; bases unmatched to any gene: 2. The CDR3 extends over 15 amino acids.

This clone has only a few counts. This sequence joins TRBV7-9 and TRBJ1-1; D remains unclear. The ends were cut back, 5 bases at V and 0 bases at J, with 10 bases in the middle. The germline gives CDR1 SEHNR, CDR2 FQNEAQ (reference sequence). There are 14 residues in the CDR3. The CDR3 protein is CASSNRVMNTEAFF. CDR3 DNA sequence: TGTGCCAGCAGCAACCGGGTCATGAACACTGAAGCTTTCTTT.

This clone was recorded a few times. Additional DNA sequences in this sample encode the identical CDR3. The V and J genes are TRBV30 and TRBJ1-1, with D uncertain. Per germline, CDR1 GTSNPN and CDR2 SVGIG (reference sequence). CDR3 size: 13 residues. V was cut by 0 bases and J by 1 base, with 6 bases left in between. In DNA, the CDR3 is TGTGCCTGGAGTGTGGGAGGGAACACTGAAGCTTTCTTT. Protein: CAWSVGGNTEAFF.

This chain uses TRBV7-3 with TRBJ1-1; TRBD1 matches at 9 bases. Trimming removed 5 bases from V and 0 bases from J; junction bases left unmatched: 4. Per germline, CDR1 SGHTA and CDR2 FQGTGA. The CDR3 length is 15 residues. CDR3 in amino acids: CASSPQGAVNTEAFF. The CDR3 nucleotides read TGTGCCAGCAGCCCACAGGGGGCGGTGAACACTGAAGCTTTCTTT.

The CDR3 reads CASSAMDRGSTEAFF. In DNA form, the CDR3 reads TGTGCCAGCAGCGCTATGGACAGGGGTAGCACTGAAGCTTTCTTT. The J gene is TRBJ1-1, the V gene TRBV6-1; 9 bases line up with TRBD1. Germline loops: CDR1 MNHNS, CDR2 SASEGT. The CDR3 extends over 15 amino acids. Trimming took 6 bases from V and 4 from J; bases not matched to a gene: 9.

The V call is TRBV7-9, the J call TRBJ1-2, with no clear D. Germline CDR1 SEHNR, CDR2 FQNEAQ (reference sequence). The germline V and J ends were trimmed by 0 bases and 8 bases, with 10 bases remaining between them. The CDR3 runs to 13 residues. The CDR3 loop reads CASSLARTHGYTF. The CDR3 coding sequence is TGTGCCAGCAGCTTAGCCCGCACCCACGGCTACACCTTC.

The CDR3 reads CASSLVRRGGSYEQYF. The CDR3 DNA is TGTGCCAGCAGTTTAGTCCGGCGGGGCGGGAGTTACGAGCAGTACTTC. V and J are TRBV27 and TRBJ2-7; 7 bases fit TRBD2. V was clipped by 2 bases and J by 4 bases; unmatched bases: 11. The CDR3 runs 16 residues. The germline gives CDR1 MNHEY, CDR2 SMNVEV (reference sequence).

The rearrangement links TRBV27 to TRBJ2-7; D may be TRBD1 or TRBD2 (6 bases each). Germline CDR1 and CDR2: MNHEY and SMNVEV (reference sequence). Trimming removed 3 bases at V and 2 bases at J, with 26 bases between. This CDR3 comprises 19 residues. The CDR3 nucleotides read TGTGCCAGCAGTTTCTCAAGGGGGGAGAAGCGGGTCCAAACCTACGAGCAGTACTTC. Amino acids: CASSFSRGEKRVQTYEQYF.

V usage is TRBV11-2 and J usage is TRBJ2-7, with TRBD2 matching over 12 bases. Germline trimming cut 2 bases from V and 1 base from J; bases unmatched to any gene: 3. This CDR3 has 16 amino acids. Germline V lookup: CDR1 SGHAT, CDR2 FQNNGV. The CDR3 nucleotides read TGTGCCAGCAGCTTACTAGCGGGAGGGAATTCCTACGAGCAGTACTTC. Translating it yields CASSLLAGGNSYEQYF.

V gene TRBV6-6 combines with J gene TRBJ2-2; D unresolved. Germline V gene lookup returns CDR1 MNHNY and CDR2 SVGAGI (reference sequence). Trimming cost V 7 bases and J 2 bases, with 5 bases left between them. The CDR3 is made up of 12 amino acids. The CDR3 is CASTFNTGELFF. Written as DNA, the CDR3 is TGTGCCAGCACCTTTAACACCGGGGAGCTGTTTTTT.

This CDR3 is CASSPSPEANYGYTF. The CDR3 coding sequence is TGTGCCAGCAGCCCCTCCCCGGAAGCTAACTATGGCTACACCTTC. The V call is TRBV7-3, the J call TRBJ1-2; D gene uncertain. CDR1 SGHTA and CDR2 FQGTGA come from the germline V gene. V was shortened by 5 bases and J by 0 bases, with 13 bases between the two germline ends. This CDR3 spans 15 amino acids.

The J gene is TRBJ2-7, the V gene TRBV5-4; D might be TRBD1 (5 bases). CDR1 and CDR2 from the germline V gene are SGHNT and YYREEE (reference sequence). The CDR3 loop spans 13 amino acids. V lost 3 bases, J lost 5 bases, and 12 bases lay in between. The CDR3 spells CASSSARRDEQYF. CDR3 DNA sequence: TGTGCCAGCAGCTCCGCCCGCAGGGACGAGCAGTACTTC.

The CDR3: CASSQDHWDNYEQYF. The DNA for the CDR3 is TGTGCCAGCAGCCAAGATCATTGGGACAACTACGAGCAGTACTTC. This chain uses TRBV14 with TRBJ2-7, with D possibly matching TRBD1 (6 bases). Germline loops: CDR1 SGHDN, CDR2 FVKESK. The CDR3 is 15 amino acids. Trimming took 0 bases from V and 3 from J, leaving 12 bases between them.

This sequence joins TRBV7-9 and TRBJ2-2; 8 bases match TRBD1. The V segment lost 4 bases and the J segment 7 bases; nucleotides outside the gene matches: 11. Germline V gives CDR1 SEHNR, CDR2 FQNEAQ (reference sequence). CDR3 length: 16 residues. The CDR3 protein is CASSSSGTGWGGELFF. The CDR3 DNA is TGTGCCAGCAGCTCCTCCGGGACAGGTTGGGGCGGGGAGCTGTTTTTT.

This chain links TRBV4-2 with TRBJ2-1; 7 positions agree with TRBD2. This CDR3 spans 15 amino acids. The V gene end was trimmed by 5 bases and the J gene end by 8 bases; junction bases not matched to a gene: 12. Per the germline V gene, CDR1 is LGHNA and CDR2 is YNFKEQ. The CDR3 DNA sequence: TGTGCCAGCAGCACCCTGTGGGAGGGTAGAGATGAGCAGTTCTTC. It is translated as CASSTLWEGRDEQFF.

The V and J genes are TRBV19 and TRBJ1-1; weak D call: TRBD1 (6 bases). Germline V lookup: CDR1 LNHDA, CDR2 SQIVND (reference sequence). This CDR3 has 17 residues. V lost 3 bases, J lost 1 base, and 18 bases lay in between. CDR3 region: CASSMASYRDGNTEAFF. In DNA form, the CDR3 reads TGTGCCAGTAGTATGGCAAGTTACAGGGATGGGAACACTGAAGCTTTCTTT.

Of note for this clone: Different DNA sequences within this sample yield the same CDR3. V gene TRBV9 combines with J gene TRBJ2-7; either TRBD1 or TRBD2 may fit D (5 bases each). CDR1 is SGDLS, CDR2 YYNGEE, per germline. V lost 0 bases, J lost 2 bases, and 6 bases lay in between. This CDR3 has 13 amino acids. The CDR3 is CASSVGGPYEQYF. For the CDR3, the DNA is TGTGCCAGCAGCGTAGGGGGACCCTACGAGCAGTACTTC.

The rearrangement links TRBV6-5 to TRBJ2-5; TRBD1 aligns across 8 bases. This CDR3 region has 13 residues. CDR1 is MNHEY, CDR2 SVGAGI, per germline. Germline trimming cut 6 bases from V and 5 bases from J; bases unmatched to any gene: 5. The CDR3 sequence is CASRDRVQETQYF. Written as DNA, the CDR3 is TGTGCCAGCAGGGACAGGGTGCAGGAGACCCAGTACTTC.

This clone was found once. The V gene is TRBV7-6, the J gene TRBJ2-1; D is possibly TRBD1 (5 bases). The CDR3 is 15 amino acids. Germline loops: CDR1 SGHVS, CDR2 FNYEAQ. Trimming took off 4 bases at V and 3 bases at J, with 13 bases between the two ends. The CDR3 loop reads CASSSPGHHYNEQFF. CDR3 in DNA: TGTGCCAGCAGCTCCCCCGGACACCACTACAATGAGCAGTTCTTC.

The V and J genes are TRBV2 and TRBJ1-2; weak D call: TRBD1 (6 bases). V was cut by 4 bases and J by 2 bases, with 11 bases left in between. Per germline, CDR1 SNHLY and CDR2 FYNNEI. The CDR3 is made up of 14 amino acids. The CDR3 protein is CASSGQAVNYGYTF. Written as DNA, the CDR3 is TGTGCCAGCAGTGGACAGGCGGTAAACTATGGCTACACCTTC.

The V gene is TRBV11-2, the J gene TRBJ2-5; a possible D gene is TRBD2 (6 bases). Trimming shortened V by 3 bases and J by 0 bases, and 14 bases separated the two germline ends. Germline CDR1 SGHAT, CDR2 FQNNGV. This CDR3 region has 16 residues. The DNA of the CDR3 is TGTGCCAGCAGCTTGTCCGGGGGATGGTACCAAGAGACCCAGTACTTC. Protein sequence: CASSLSGGWYQETQYF.

The J gene is TRBJ2-3, the V gene TRBV7-2; TRBD2 is a possible D gene (6 bases). This CDR3 has 16 amino acids. CDR1 SGHTA and CDR2 FQGNSA come from the germline V gene. Trimming pared 0 bases from V and 2 bases from J, leaving 12 bases between. The CDR3 sequence is CASSLAGGGHTDTQYF. As DNA, the CDR3 is TGTGCCAGCAGCTTAGCTGGGGGAGGTCACACAGATACGCAGTATTTT.